A single T cell receptor (beta chain) is shown here with its context. Its specificity is unknown. Clones were read by immunoSEQ multiplex PCR, and TCRdb kept only the in-frame ones, dropping some. The sample shows about 180,000 clones, approximately 86% of them seen only once. This entry is derived from a study of T cell responses to AZD1222 COVID-19 vaccine. On the study more broadly: Recipients boosted at about 4 weeks or about 12 weeks are pooled. Study-wide results and caveats: Spike-specific TCRs gained breadth and depth after people received two AZD1222 doses.

The CDR3 is made up of 13 amino acids. V lost 5 bases to trimming and J lost 6 bases, with 11 bases between them. Per the germline V gene, CDR1 is SEHNR and CDR2 is FQNEAQ (reference sequence). This TCR was recovered from an adult in good health. The starting material was peripheral blood, obtained on day 0 of AZD1222 vaccination. The chain recombines TRBV7-9 with TRBJ1-5; D gene uncertain. The CDR3 coding sequence is TGTGCCAGCAGCCAATCTGAGTCTCAGCCCCAGCATTTT. Its translation: CASSQSESQPQHF.